These T cell receptor beta chains were read from a single sample in a study of Ad26.COV2.S vaccination and SARS-CoV-2 variants. TCRdb's table, derived via immunoSEQ multiplex PCR, lists solely in-frame clones and lacks some. The sample yields about 320,000 clones, 86% seen once. The source material was peripheral blood, sampled in a trial of Ad26.COV2.S vaccine versus placebo. All receptors derive from a person between 18 and 65 years old who received the Ad26.COV2.S COVID-19 vaccine or a placebo. Each CDR3 is given with its conserved first and last residue. The D gene is left open where the match is weak. The size field is filled for only some rows; it gives once, few, many or a size class.

v_gene,len,d_gene,j_gene,abundance,CDR3nt,CDR3aa
TRBV5-1,15,TRBD2,TRBJ2-2,.,TGCGCCAGCAGCTCTCTAGCGGGGGACACCGGGGAGCTGTTTTTT,CASSSLAGDTGELFF
TRBV6-5,16,TRBD2,TRBJ2-3,.,TGTGCCAGCAGTTACCGGGGCCGGGGGGGCAGGGATACGCAGTATTTT,CASSYRGRGGRDTQYF
TRBV19,16,TRBD1,TRBJ2-2,.,TGTGCCAGTAGTATTTTGACAGGGGGAAGGACCGGGGAGCTGTTTTTT,CASSILTGGRTGELFF
TRBV18,15,.,TRBJ2-3,.,TGTGCCAGCTCACCACTAGCCGATAACAAAGATACGCAGTATTTT,CASSPLADNKDTQYF
TRBV9,16,TRBD2,TRBJ2-3,.,TGTGCCAGCAGCTTAAGCAGTAGCGGGGGTGTAGATACGCAGTATTTT,CASSLSSSGGVDTQYF
TRBV29-1,14,TRBD1,TRBJ2-3,.,TGCAGCGCAAAACAGGGGGCATTCACAGATACGCAGTATTTT,CSAKQGAFTDTQYF
TRBV19,16,TRBD2,TRBJ2-2,.,TGTGCCAGTAGTATAGCCGAGACTAGCCGCGGCGGGGAGCTGTTTTTT,CASSIAETSRGGELFF
TRBV18,13,.,TRBJ1-5,.,TGTGCCAGCTCACCAGGGAGCAATCAGCCCCAGCATTTT,CASSPGSNQPQHF
TRBV25-1,14,TRBD2,TRBJ2-1,.,TGTGCCAGCAGTGGGCCCGGGACTATCGATGAGCAGTTCTTC,CASSGPGTIDEQFF
TRBV6-4,15,.,TRBJ1-3,few,TGTGCCAGCAGTGACTGGGAGTACTCTGGAAACACCATATATTTT,CASSDWEYSGNTIYF
TRBV7-2,13,.,TRBJ2-5,.,TGTGCCAGCAGCTTAGCCGGGGCGGTGGCCCAGTACTTC,CASSLAGAVAQYF
TRBV5-6,16,.,TRBJ1-1,.,TGTGCCAGCAGCAAGGACAGCGTCCCTGGGTATGCTGAAGCTTTCTTT,CASSKDSVPGYAEAFF
TRBV6-5,15,TRBD1,TRBJ1-6,.,TGTGCCAGCAGCCCAAGACAGGGGGGTCATTCACCCCTCCACTTT,CASSPRQGGHSPLHF
TRBV7-9,15,TRBD1,TRBJ1-2,.,TGTGCCAGCAGCTTTTCTGGGGATACAGGGGCTGGCTACACCTTC,CASSFSGDTGAGYTF
TRBV7-3,13,.,TRBJ1-2,once,TGTGCCAGCAGCAAACGCCCCAACTATGGCTACACCTTC,CASSKRPNYGYTF
TRBV5-1,14,TRBD2,TRBJ2-3,.,TGCGCCAGCGGCCAGGCGGGGGTAGCAGATACGCAGTATTTT,CASGQAGVADTQYF
TRBV6-2/TRBV6-3,15,.,TRBJ1-5,.,TGTGCCAGCAGTCGCATTGACAGGACCTCTCAGCCCCAGCATTTT,CASSRIDRTSQPQHF
TRBV6-1,15,TRBD1,TRBJ2-7,.,TGTGCCAGCAGTGAGAGGACAGGTAGCTCCTACGAGCAGTACTTC,CASSERTGSSYEQYF
TRBV5-1,16,TRBD2,TRBJ2-5,.,TGCGCCAGCAGCTTTTATAGCGGGCGACGCCAAGAGACCCAGTACTTC,CASSFYSGRRQETQYF
TRBV9,16,TRBD1,TRBJ1-1,.,TGTGCCAGCAGCGTATCCGGACAGGGGTCGAACACTGAAGCTTTCTTT,CASSVSGQGSNTEAFF
TRBV7-9,14,.,TRBJ1-1,.,TGTGCCAGCAGCTTAAGGACGGGGGGCACTGAAGCTTTCTTT,CASSLRTGGTEAFF
TRBV19,12,TRBD1,TRBJ2-7,.,TGTGCCAGTAACCTGACAGGGATCGAGCAGTACTTC,CASNLTGIEQYF
TRBV5-1,12,.,TRBJ2-2,.,TGCGCCAGCAGCTTTGTTCCCGGGGAGCTGTTTTTT,CASSFVPGELFF
TRBV20-1,17,TRBD2,TRBJ2-5,.,TGCAGTGCTAGTGGGGAACTAGCGGGCCCAAGTCAGGAGACCCAGTACTTC,CSASGELAGPSQETQYF
TRBV19,16,TRBD2,TRBJ2-1,.,TGTGCCAGTAGTATAACTAGCGGGGGGTTTTACAATGAGCAGTTCTTC,CASSITSGGFYNEQFF